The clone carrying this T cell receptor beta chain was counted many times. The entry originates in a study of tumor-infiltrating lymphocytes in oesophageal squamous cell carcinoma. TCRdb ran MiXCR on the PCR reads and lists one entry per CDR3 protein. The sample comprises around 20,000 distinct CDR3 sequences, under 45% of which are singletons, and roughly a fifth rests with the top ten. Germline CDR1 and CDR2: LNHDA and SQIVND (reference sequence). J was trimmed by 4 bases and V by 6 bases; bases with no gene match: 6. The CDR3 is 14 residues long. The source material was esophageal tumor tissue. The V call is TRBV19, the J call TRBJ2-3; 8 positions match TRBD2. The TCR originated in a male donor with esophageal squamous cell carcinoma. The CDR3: CASRAAGGPDTQYF. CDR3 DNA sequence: TGTGCCAGTAGAGCCGCGGGAGGCCCAGATACGCAGTATTTT.